What follows are 20 T cell receptor beta chains derived from one specimen sequenced in a study of long-term antiretroviral therapy in people with HIV (dated by TCRdb to between 2021 and 2022). Sequencing of the TRB variable region was done with the immunoSEQ hsTCRB v3.0 assay at survey level resolution. Drawn from immuneACCESS, this table holds only the in-frame rearrangements with V and J called that TCRdb kept. Clones are partly lost; checked studies trace under half to an unresolved V gene and leave the rest unexplained. Counted in this sample were tens of thousands of clones; approximately 80% of them appeared once. The ten most abundant clones make up 18% of the sample. The sequences come from unsorted PBMCs, collected 0.5 years before starting antiretroviral therapy. These receptors were obtained from a man aged 40-49 years with HIV.

In this sample, this clone is medium-sized. This rearrangement joins TRBV28 to TRBJ1-2; 9 bases are shared with TRBD1. The CDR3 length is 14 residues. With 6 bases clipped from V and 5 bases from J, the junction kept 7 bases outside the gene matches. CDR1 is MDHEN and CDR2 is SYDVKM in the germline V gene. CDR3 protein: CASSSGTGFYGYTF. CDR3 bases: TGTGCCAGCAGCTCCGGGACAGGGTTTTATGGCTACACCTTC.

This clone was seen once. The J gene is TRBJ1-2, the V gene TRBV5-1; 8 positions agree with TRBD1. The CDR3 has 15 amino acids. The V gene end was trimmed by 4 bases and the J gene end by 4 bases; junction bases not matched to a gene: 9. Germline V lookup: CDR1 SGHRS, CDR2 YFSETQ. Here the CDR3 reads CASSPRGQEPYGYTF. The CDR3 DNA sequence: TGCGCCAGCAGCCCAAGGGGACAGGAGCCCTATGGCTACACCTTC.

As for this clone: At one of its ends the junction is not consistent with the germline gene, which may arise from a read error. The chain links TRBV19 to TRBJ2-2; perhaps D is TRBD1 or TRBD2 (6 bases each). This CDR3 spans 17 amino acids. Germline V gene data show CDR1 as LNHDA and CDR2 as SQIVND (reference sequence). CDR3 residues: CASSIFHRGGNPGELFF. Here the CDR3 DNA reads TGTGCCAGTAGTATCTTCCATAGAGGGGGGAACCCCGGGGAGCTGTTTTTT.

The chain uses TRBV5-8 and TRBJ2-6, with 7 positions matching TRBD1. The CDR3 extends over 16 amino acids. J was trimmed by 1 base and V by 4 bases; bases with no gene match: 5. CDR1 is SGHTS, CDR2 YDEGEE, per germline. CDR3 sequence (DNA): TGTGCCAGCAGCATTAGGGGACAGTCTGGGGCCAACGTCCTGACTTTC. This sequence encodes CASSIRGQSGANVLTF. The whole variable domain, remainder taken from reference TRBV5-8 and TRBJ2-6, is EAGVTQSPTHLIKTRGQQATLRCSPISGHTSVYWYQQALGLGLQFLLWYDEGEERNRGNFPPRFSGRQFPNYSSELNVNALELEDSALYLCASSIRGQSGANVLTFGAGSRLTVL.

The V call is TRBV10-3, the J call TRBJ2-5; TRBD1 matches at 8 bases. The ends lost 10 bases at V and 5 bases at J; junction bases unmatched: 9. The CDR3 consists of 13 residues. Germline V gene data show CDR1 as ENHRY and CDR2 as SYGVKD. The chain's CDR3 is CASLTGARETQYF. The CDR3 DNA is TGTGCCAGTCTGACAGGGGCTCGGGAGACCCAGTACTTC.

The rearrangement uses TRBV9 and TRBJ1-4; 9 bases agree with TRBD1. Unmatched junction bases numbered 2, after V lost 0 bases and J lost 5 bases. There are 15 residues in the CDR3. From germline, CDR1 is SGDLS and CDR2 YYNGEE. CDR3 protein: CASSVGGQGNEKLFF. The CDR3 coding sequence is TGTGCCAGCAGCGTAGGGGGACAGGGAAATGAAAAACTGTTTTTT.

The chain combines TRBV7-9 with TRBJ1-5; D is possibly TRBD1 (5 bases). The CDR3 is 14 amino acids. The V end was cut by 5 bases, the J end by 5 bases, with 13 bases between. Germline-derived CDR1 and CDR2 are SEHNR and FQNEAQ (reference sequence). CDR3 in DNA: TGTGCCAGCAGCGTATGGGGGGACCATCAGCCCCAGCATTTT. This codes for CASSVWGDHQPQHF.

This sequence joins TRBV9 and TRBJ1-1, with D unclear. CDR1 SGDLS and CDR2 YYNGEE come from the germline V gene. Between the trimmed V and J ends, which lost 6 bases and 3 bases, there was a span of 18 bases. This CDR3 region has 15 residues. CDR3 sequence reads: CASTTRTPTYTEAFF. In DNA, the CDR3 is TGTGCCAGCACCACGAGAACGCCGACTTACACTGAAGCTTTCTTT. The variable domain in full, with the rest retrieved from reference TRBV9 and TRBJ1-1, is DSGVTQTPKHLITATGQRVTLRCSPRSGDLSVYWYQQSLDQGLQFLIQYYNGEERAKGNILERFSAQQFPDLHSELNLSSLELGDSALYFCASTTRTPTYTEAFFGQGTRLTVV.

The chain carries TRBV12-5 and TRBJ2-5; 9 bases align to TRBD1. The V and J ends lost 6 bases and 5 bases, in that order; junction bases with no gene match: 4. Per germline, CDR1 LGHNT and CDR2 FRNRAP. The CDR3 is 13 residues long. CDR3: CASGRGTGETQYF. The CDR3 DNA is TGTGCTAGTGGCCGCGGGACAGGGGAGACCCAGTACTTC.

The chain links TRBV15 to TRBJ1-5; D remains ambiguous. The V end was cut by 0 bases, the J end by 7 bases, with 4 bases between. The CDR3 has 12 amino acids. Germline V lookup: CDR1 LNHNV, CDR2 YYDKDF (reference sequence). The CDR3 DNA reads as TGTGCCACCAGCAGAGATTGGCAGCCCCAGCATTTT. Protein product: CATSRDWQPQHF.

The chain carries TRBV28 and TRBJ2-7; no reliable D call. The V gene's germline CDR1 is MDHEN and CDR2 SYDVKM. This CDR3 region has 12 residues. The V gene lost 7 bases and the J gene lost 9 bases, with 16 bases spanning the gap. CDR3 sequence: CASTLPPMGQYF. The CDR3 coding sequence is TGTGCCAGCACCTTACCCCCGATGGGGCAGTACTTC.

The chain combines TRBV18 with TRBJ2-7; D is uncertain. There are 12 residues in the CDR3. CDR1 is KGHSH, CDR2 LQKENI, per germline. The ends were cut back, 3 bases at V and 5 bases at J, with 8 bases in the middle. DNA of the CDR3: TGTGCCAGCTCACCTGGTGGGCACGAGCAGTACTTC. It codes for CASSPGGHEQYF.

This chain uses TRBV5-1 with TRBJ1-3; possibly TRBD1 for D (6 bases). V lost 4 bases and J 1 base, leaving 15 bases between the germline ends. The CDR3 has 16 amino acids. From germline, CDR1 is SGHRS and CDR2 YFSETQ. CDR3 bases: TGCGCCAGCAGCCGGGGAACAGGGCTATCTGGAAACACCATATATTTT. Translating it yields CASSRGTGLSGNTIYF.

This clone showed up just once. This chain connects TRBV4-1 to TRBJ1-5, with no clear D. CDR3 size: 15 residues. V was pared by 0 bases and J by 9 bases, with 15 bases between. Per germline, CDR1 MGHRA and CDR2 YSYEKL. CDR3 in DNA: TGCGCCAGCAGCCAAGATTTAGGCTTCGGACGGCCCCAGCATTTT. Its translation: CASSQDLGFGRPQHF.

The chain links TRBV7-9 to TRBJ1-1, with D unclear. CDR3 length equals 12 residues. In germline, CDR1 is SEHNR, CDR2 FQNEAQ (reference sequence). Trimming stripped 5 bases from V and 5 bases from J, with 9 bases between. For the CDR3, the DNA is TGTGCCAGCAGCCCCACAGAGACTGAAGCTTTCTTT. Translating it yields CASSPTETEAFF.

This clone came up a few times. The genes are TRBV27 and TRBJ1-5; the D is unclear. Germline V gene data show CDR1 as MNHEY and CDR2 as SMNVEV (reference sequence). The V end lost 3 bases, the J end lost 1 base, and 4 bases lay between the germline ends. There are 13 residues in the CDR3. The CDR3 bases are TGTGCCAGCAGTTTTGCGAGCAATCAGCCCCAGCATTTT. Protein product: CASSFASNQPQHF.

This clone occurred once. The chain is built from TRBV19 and TRBJ1-1; 9 nucleotides match TRBD1. CDR1 LNHDA and CDR2 SQIVND come from the germline V gene (reference sequence). The V and J ends lost 7 bases and 1 base, in that order; junction bases with no gene match: 4. This CDR3 comprises 14 residues. The CDR3 sequence: CASTDRGKNTEAFF. The CDR3 nucleotides read TGTGCCAGTACCGACAGGGGGAAGAACACTGAAGCTTTCTTT.

This clone was counted between two and nine times. The J gene is TRBJ1-3, the V gene TRBV30; TRBD1 might be the D (6 bases). The CDR3 consists of 14 residues. Germline assignment: CDR1 GTSNPN and CDR2 SVGIG (reference sequence). Trimming removed 7 bases from V and 0 bases from J, with 13 bases in between. The CDR3 region is CAFGGGSSGNTIYF. Here the CDR3 DNA reads TGTGCCTTTGGCGGGGGCAGCTCTGGAAACACCATATATTTT.

The rearrangement joins TRBV27 to TRBJ2-3, with 10 bases lining up with TRBD2. CDR1 and CDR2 from the germline V gene are MNHEY and SMNVEV (reference sequence). V was clipped by 5 bases and J by 4 bases; unmatched bases: 9. The CDR3 spans 16 residues. The CDR3 DNA reads TGTGCCAGCAGTACAAATCAGCGGGGGGGCCCAGATACGCAGTATTTT. Its translation: CASSTNQRGGPDTQYF.

The chain employs TRBV20-1 and TRBJ2-5, with TRBD2 as a possible D gene (5 bases). The germline V gene encodes CDR1 DFQATT and CDR2 SNEGSKA (reference sequence). Trimming took 7 bases from V and 6 from J, leaving 9 bases between them. The CDR3 loop spans 10 amino acids. CDR3 in amino acids: CSVYGKTQYF. The CDR3 DNA sequence: TGCAGTGTCTACGGGAAGACCCAGTACTTC.